The subject of this entry is one TCR beta chain. The data belong to a study of T cell clones after liver transplantation. Whole-study context: Until 12-24 months post-transplant, subjects got standard immunosuppression and no induction. Timepoints were pre-transplant, pre-withdrawal, and after withdrawal was completed or failed.

The V segment lost 3 bases and the J segment 3 bases; nucleotides outside the gene matches: 6. This CDR3 spans 16 amino acids. CDR1 and CDR2 (germline): ENHRY, SYGVKD. Assay used: immunoSEQ multiplex PCR; TCRdb lists only in-frame clones, some missing. The sample records tens of thousands of clones, about 70% being singletons. The sequence came from a human patient who received a liver transplant. Some T cells here may be from the graft donor. The rearrangement uses TRBV10-3 and TRBJ2-2; 8 nucleotides match TRBD1. Source: CD4+ T cells from blood, taken at the approximately 16-month timepoint. CDR3 DNA sequence: TGTGCCATCAGTGACCCGACAGGGGTCTACACCGGGGAGCTGTTTTTT. Its protein product is CAISDPTGVYTGELFF.